This TCR beta chain was profiled in a study of T-cell reconstitution after alpha-beta-depleted transplantation in children. Germline loops: CDR1 SGHDN, CDR2 FVKESK. This CDR3 contains 17 residues. V lost 0 bases to trimming and J lost 4 bases, with 13 bases between them. During its preparation, the TCRbeta library received unique molecular identifiers. One entry per CDR3 protein, called by TCRdb with MiXCR from the PCR reads. This sample carries 250,000 to 350,000 distinct CDR3 sequences, almost 10% of them seen once, and the ten largest clones take 10%. The chain couples TRBV14 to TRBJ2-6, with D possibly TRBD1 on 5 matching bases. This clonotype originated in a human donor who donated a stem cell graft to a child with SCID. The specimen comprised PBMCs from the stem cell graft donor, sampled from the stem cell graft. CDR3 loop: CASSQEVGRVGANVLTF. CDR3 nucleotides: TGTGCCAGCAGCCAAGAGGTGGGCAGGGTCGGGGCCAACGTCCTGACTTTC.